This is a list of T cell receptor beta chains from one sample in a study of chemoradiotherapy in HPV16-positive cancers. The protocol was immunoSEQ multiplex PCR, while the TCRdb copy is restricted to in-frame clones and leaves out a portion. This sample carries 15,000 to 20,000 clones, under 85% of them seen once, and the ten largest clones take 1.3%. The biological material was taken from a patient who underwent chemoradiotherapy. All receptors derive from a human donor with HPV-associated anogenital cancer. Each CDR3 is given with its conserved first and last residue. A D gene is named only where the DNA matches it firmly. Clone size appears in some rows only: once, few, many, or a class for an expanded clone.

J gene | D gene | CDR3 length | clone size | V gene | CDR3 DNA | CDR3 protein
TRBJ1-2 | . | 14 | . | TRBV4-2 | TGTGCCAGCAGCCAAGAGAATTGGTTTTATGGCTACACCTTC | CASSQENWFYGYTF
TRBJ2-3 | TRBD2 | 15 | . | TRBV7-2 | TGTGCCAGCAGCCCTACTAGCGGGGGGGCTGATACGCAGTATTTT | CASSPTSGGADTQYF
TRBJ2-4 | . | 16 | . | TRBV6-4 | TGTGCCAGCAAGGGCCGGACCAGGGACCAAAAGAACATTCAGTACTTC | CASKGRTRDQKNIQYF
TRBJ2-7 | . | 13 | . | TRBV11-2 | TGTGCCAGCAGCTTAGATCGGACTCGGGAGCAGTACTTC | CASSLDRTREQYF
TRBJ1-1 | . | 14 | . | TRBV5-6 | TGTGCCAGCAGCTTGGGGGATTTGTACACTGAAGCTTTCTTT | CASSLGDLYTEAFF
TRBJ2-2 | . | 13 | . | TRBV9 | TGTGCCAGCAGCGTACGAAACACCGGGGAGCTGTTTTTT | CASSVRNTGELFF
TRBJ2-7 | TRBD2 | 14 | . | TRBV2 | TGTGCCAGCCGGTGGGAGCGGGGGACGGGGGAGCAGTACTTC | CASRWERGTGEQYF
TRBJ1-5 | . | 15 | . | TRBV19 | TGTGCCAGTACCCTTTGGGGGCAGGGCTATCAGCCCCAGCATTTT | CASTLWGQGYQPQHF
TRBJ2-3 | . | 14 | . | TRBV7-2 | TGTGCCAGCAGCTCTCGGCAGGTATCAGATACGCAGTATTTT | CASSSRQVSDTQYF
TRBJ2-4 | TRBD2 | 16 | . | TRBV29-1 | TGCAGCGTTGGATCCCTAGCGGGGGGCGCCGTGAACATTCAGTACTTC | CSVGSLAGGAVNIQYF
TRBJ2-4 | TRBD2 | 14 | . | TRBV7-2 | TGTGCCAGCAGCTTAGGCGGCGGGGGGAACATTCAGTACTTC | CASSLGGGGNIQYF
TRBJ2-7 | . | 17 | . | TRBV27 | TGTGCCAGCAGTTTTCGGGGGCGGACAGAGAGCTCCTACGAGCAGTACTTC | CASSFRGRTESSYEQYF
TRBJ1-2 | . | 14 | . | TRBV7-9 | TGTGCCAGCAGCCCATATACGGGCTTCTATGGCTACACCTTC | CASSPYTGFYGYTF
TRBJ1-2 | . | 14 | . | TRBV27 | TGTGCCAGCAGTTTACCGCGACAGGCCTATGGCTACACCTTC | CASSLPRQAYGYTF
TRBJ2-7 | . | 13 | few | TRBV7-3 | TGTGCCAGCAGCTTAGGGATTGCGGACGAGCAGTACTTC | CASSLGIADEQYF
TRBJ1-2 | TRBD1 | 14 | . | TRBV30 | TGTGCCTGGAGTGGAGACAGGGGAAACTATGGCTACACCTTC | CAWSGDRGNYGYTF
TRBJ1-2 | TRBD1 | 16 | . | TRBV6-6 | TGTGCCAGCAGTTACTCGGAGGACAGGAGAGGAGATGGCTACACCTTC | CASSYSEDRRGDGYTF
TRBJ2-3 | TRBD1 | 15 | . | TRBV4-3 | TGCGCCAGCAGCCAACGAGGGGGCCAGGCAGATACGCAGTATTTT | CASSQRGGQADTQYF
TRBJ2-3 | TRBD2 | 13 | few | TRBV6-5 | TGTGCCGGCGGGACTAGTAAGACAGATACGCAGTATTTT | CAGGTSKTDTQYF
TRBJ2-2 | TRBD2 | 16 | . | TRBV11-3 | TGTGCCAGCAGCTCACTAGCGGGGGGACGAACCGGGGAGCTGTTTTTT | CASSSLAGGRTGELFF
TRBJ2-1 | TRBD2 | 15 | . | TRBV10-3 | TGTGCCATCAGTGGGGAGGGAGGAGTCTACAATGAGCAGTTCTTC | CAISGEGGVYNEQFF
TRBJ2-3 | TRBD2 | 17 | . | TRBV7-3 | TGTGCCAGCAGCTTAGGATGGCTAGCGGGGGAGACAGATACGCAGTATTTT | CASSLGWLAGETDTQYF
TRBJ1-3 | . | 14 | . | TRBV5-6 | TGTGCCAGCAGCTACCGGACGGTTGGAAACACCATATATTTT | CASSYRTVGNTIYF
TRBJ1-4 | . | 14 | . | TRBV6-5 | TGTGCCAGCAGTTACGACCGTCCCGGGGAAAAACTGTTTTTT | CASSYDRPGEKLFF
TRBJ1-1 | TRBD1 | 20 | . | TRBV19 | TGTGCCAGTAGTATTCTACGGAGGGTCCCACAATCTACGGAGACAGGGAGGGCTTTCTTT | CASSILRRVPQSTETGRAFF
TRBJ1-5 | . | 14 | . | TRBV11-2 | TGTGCCAGCAGCTGGGAAGGGATCAATCAGCCCCAGCATTTT | CASSWEGINQPQHF
TRBJ2-5 | . | 15 | . | TRBV19 | TGTGCCAGTAGTATAGGGGGGGGACAGGAGAGTACCCAGTACTTC | CASSIGGGQESTQYF
TRBJ1-5 | TRBD1 | 14 | . | TRBV6-6 | TGTGCCAGCAGGGGGCAGGGGGGCGCTCAGCCCCAGCATTTT | CASRGQGGAQPQHF
TRBJ1-2 | TRBD1 | 14 | few | TRBV6-5 | TGTGCCAGCAGTACCGGGACAGGGATGTTAGGCTACACCTTC | CASSTGTGMLGYTF
TRBJ2-7 | TRBD1 | 13 | . | TRBV7-8 | TGTGCCAGCAGCTTAGCCCAGGGGGTCGAGCAGTACTTC | CASSLAQGVEQYF
TRBJ1-2 | TRBD1 | 12 | . | TRBV19 | TGTGCCAGTTGGGTTCCAGGGGGGTTCTACACCTTC | CASWVPGGFYTF
TRBJ1-1 | TRBD1 | 13 | once | TRBV30 | TGTGCCTGGAGTCCTGACAGGGGGTCTGAAGCTTTCTTT | CAWSPDRGSEAFF
TRBJ2-1 | . | 16 | . | TRBV11-3 | TGTGCCAGCAGCTTAGAAGTCGGAGTAGGGAGAAATGAGCAGTTCTTC | CASSLEVGVGRNEQFF
TRBJ1-2 | . | 16 | . | TRBV4-3 | TGCGCCAGCAGCCAAGGAGGATTTCGGGGGGCTGGCGGCTACACCTTC | CASSQGGFRGAGGYTF
TRBJ1-2 | . | 12 | . | TRBV23-1 | TGCGCCAGCGGTGCGAAGTGCTATGGCTACACCTTC | CASGAKCYGYTF
TRBJ2-7 | . | 15 | . | TRBV4-3 | TGCGCCAGCAGCCTAGAGGAGGGCGTCGGCTACGAGCAGTACTTC | CASSLEEGVGYEQYF
TRBJ1-5 | . | 13 | . | TRBV7-3 | TGTGCCAGCAGCTTAGGGCACGGTCAGCCCCAGCATTTT | CASSLGHGQPQHF
TRBJ1-2 | TRBD1 | 13 | . | TRBV6-5 | TGTGCCAGCAGTTCACAGGGGTTTCTTGGCTACACCTTC | CASSSQGFLGYTF
TRBJ1-1 | . | 13 | few | TRBV7-6 | TGTGCCAGCAGTCCCCAGGAGAACACTGAAGCTTTCTTT | CASSPQENTEAFF
TRBJ1-6 | TRBD1 | 11 | few | TRBV7-9 | TGTGCCAGCAGCGTCAAGGACAGGGTCCACTTT | CASSVKDRVHF
TRBJ2-3 | . | 17 | . | TRBV10-3 | TGTGCCATCAGTGATCTTCTTCTCGGGGCTAGCACAGATACGCAGTATTTT | CAISDLLLGASTDTQYF
TRBJ2-1 | TRBD2 | 15 | . | TRBV4-2 | TGTGCCAGCAGCCGGAGGGACTACGGGCACAATGAGCAGTTCTTC | CASSRRDYGHNEQFF
TRBJ1-3 | . | 14 | once | TRBV19 | TGTGCCAGTAGGGATAAAGGTTCTGGAAACACCATATATTTT | CASRDKGSGNTIYF
TRBJ1-5 | . | 16 | . | TRBV5-8 | TGTGCCAGCAGCCCGCCCTCGGGAGGTCTCAATCAGCCCCAGCATTTT | CASSPPSGGLNQPQHF
TRBJ2-1 | . | 13 | . | TRBV29-1 | TGCAGCGTTGAAGATCCCTTCAAGGGACGGCAGTTCTTC | CSVEDPFKGRQFF
TRBJ2-7 | . | 15 | . | TRBV6-1 | TGTGCCAGCAAGATCCGGGACCTGAGCTCCTACGAGCAGTACTTC | CASKIRDLSSYEQYF
TRBJ1-2 | . | 13 | few | TRBV7-2 | TGTGCCAGCAGCTTACGTTCTAACTATGGCTACACCTTC | CASSLRSNYGYTF
TRBJ1-2 | . | 13 | . | TRBV7-6 | TGTGCCAGCAGCTTAACCAACAGGGCTGGCTACACCTTC | CASSLTNRAGYTF
TRBJ1-4 | . | 14 | few | TRBV18 | TGTGCCAGCTCTCAAGCAAGAACTAATGAAAAACTGTTTTTT | CASSQARTNEKLFF
TRBJ1-4 | . | 15 | . | TRBV19 | TGTGCCAGTAGAGCAGGACCTGCAACTAATGAAAAACTGTTTTTT | CASRAGPATNEKLFF
TRBJ2-7 | . | 10 | few | TRBV2 | TGTGCCAGCAGTGACGGCGAGCAGTACTTC | CASSDGEQYF
TRBJ2-5 | TRBD1 | 15 | . | TRBV25-1 | TGTGCCAGCAGTGGAACAGGGGGCTCCCAAGAGACCCAGTACTTC | CASSGTGGSQETQYF
TRBJ1-5 | . | 13 | . | TRBV5-4 | TGTGCCAGCAGCTTGGAGCCGGGCCAGCCCCAGCATTTT | CASSLEPGQPQHF
TRBJ2-7 | . | 11 | . | TRBV2 | TGTGCCAGCAGTGCCAGCTACGAGCAGTACTTC | CASSASYEQYF
TRBJ2-1 | . | 15 | . | TRBV27 | TGTGCCAGCAGTTTAACGGGGGACCCCTACAATGAGCAGTTCTTC | CASSLTGDPYNEQFF
TRBJ1-1 | TRBD1 | 12 | . | TRBV29-1 | TGCAGCGCCTGGGACAGGGGGACTGAAGCTTTCTTT | CSAWDRGTEAFF